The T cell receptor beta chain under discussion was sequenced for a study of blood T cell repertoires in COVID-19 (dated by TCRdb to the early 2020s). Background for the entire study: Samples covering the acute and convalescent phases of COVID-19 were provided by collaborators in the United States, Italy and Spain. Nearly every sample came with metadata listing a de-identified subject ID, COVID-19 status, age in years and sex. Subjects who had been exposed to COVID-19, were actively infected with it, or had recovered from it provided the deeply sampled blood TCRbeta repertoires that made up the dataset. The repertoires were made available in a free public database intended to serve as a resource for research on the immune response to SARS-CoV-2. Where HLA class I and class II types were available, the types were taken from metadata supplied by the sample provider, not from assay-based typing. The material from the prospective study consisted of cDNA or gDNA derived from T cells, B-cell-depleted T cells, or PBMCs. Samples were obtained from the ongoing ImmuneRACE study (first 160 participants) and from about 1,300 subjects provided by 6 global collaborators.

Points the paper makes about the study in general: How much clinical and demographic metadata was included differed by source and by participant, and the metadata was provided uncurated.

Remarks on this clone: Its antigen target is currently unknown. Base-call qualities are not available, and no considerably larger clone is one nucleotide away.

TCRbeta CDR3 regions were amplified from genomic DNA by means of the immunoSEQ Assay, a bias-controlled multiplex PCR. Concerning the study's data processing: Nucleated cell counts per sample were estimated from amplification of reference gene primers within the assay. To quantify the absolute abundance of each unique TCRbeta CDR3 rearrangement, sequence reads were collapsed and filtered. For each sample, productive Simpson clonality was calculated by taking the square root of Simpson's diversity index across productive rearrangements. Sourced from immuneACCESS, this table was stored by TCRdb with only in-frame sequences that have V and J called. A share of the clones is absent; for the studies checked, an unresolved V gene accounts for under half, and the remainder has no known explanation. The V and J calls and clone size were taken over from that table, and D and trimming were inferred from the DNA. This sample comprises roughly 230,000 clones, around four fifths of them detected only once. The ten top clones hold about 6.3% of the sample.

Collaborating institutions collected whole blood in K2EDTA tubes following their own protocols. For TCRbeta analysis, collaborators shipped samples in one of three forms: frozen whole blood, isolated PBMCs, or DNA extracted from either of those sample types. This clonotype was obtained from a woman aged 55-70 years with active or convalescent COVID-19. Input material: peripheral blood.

The nucleotide sequence reads as follows: TGTGCCAGCAGCTTTCGGACAGGGATGACAACTAATGAAAAACTGTTTTTT. Its amino acids are CASSFRTGMTTNEKLFF. The chain is made from TRBV7-9 and TRBJ1-4; the junction holds 8 bases that match TRBD1. Here V drops 3 bases and J drops 0 bases, and the junction holds 6 bases not matched to any gene. CDR1 and CDR2 (SEHNR, FQNEAQ) derive from the germline V gene (reference sequence). From cysteine to phenylalanine, the CDR3 is 17 amino acids long. Only CDR3 DNA is held: 51 bases, read in frame from base 1.